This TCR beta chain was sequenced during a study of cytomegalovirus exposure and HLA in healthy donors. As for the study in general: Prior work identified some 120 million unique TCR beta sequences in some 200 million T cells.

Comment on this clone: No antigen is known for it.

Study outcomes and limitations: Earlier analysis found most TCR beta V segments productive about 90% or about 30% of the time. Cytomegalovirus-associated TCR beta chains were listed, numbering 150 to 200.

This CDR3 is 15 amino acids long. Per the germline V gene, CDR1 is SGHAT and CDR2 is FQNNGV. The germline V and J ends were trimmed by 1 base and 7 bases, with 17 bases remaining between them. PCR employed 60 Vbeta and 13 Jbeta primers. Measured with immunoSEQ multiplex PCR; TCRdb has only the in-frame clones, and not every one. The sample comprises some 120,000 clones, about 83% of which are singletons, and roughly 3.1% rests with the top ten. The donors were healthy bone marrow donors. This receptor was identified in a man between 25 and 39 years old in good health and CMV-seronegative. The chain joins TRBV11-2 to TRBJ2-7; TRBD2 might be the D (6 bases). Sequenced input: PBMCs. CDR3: CASSLVAQGGGEQYF. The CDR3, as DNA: TGTGCCAGCAGCTTAGTGGCCCAGGGAGGCGGGGAGCAGTACTTC.